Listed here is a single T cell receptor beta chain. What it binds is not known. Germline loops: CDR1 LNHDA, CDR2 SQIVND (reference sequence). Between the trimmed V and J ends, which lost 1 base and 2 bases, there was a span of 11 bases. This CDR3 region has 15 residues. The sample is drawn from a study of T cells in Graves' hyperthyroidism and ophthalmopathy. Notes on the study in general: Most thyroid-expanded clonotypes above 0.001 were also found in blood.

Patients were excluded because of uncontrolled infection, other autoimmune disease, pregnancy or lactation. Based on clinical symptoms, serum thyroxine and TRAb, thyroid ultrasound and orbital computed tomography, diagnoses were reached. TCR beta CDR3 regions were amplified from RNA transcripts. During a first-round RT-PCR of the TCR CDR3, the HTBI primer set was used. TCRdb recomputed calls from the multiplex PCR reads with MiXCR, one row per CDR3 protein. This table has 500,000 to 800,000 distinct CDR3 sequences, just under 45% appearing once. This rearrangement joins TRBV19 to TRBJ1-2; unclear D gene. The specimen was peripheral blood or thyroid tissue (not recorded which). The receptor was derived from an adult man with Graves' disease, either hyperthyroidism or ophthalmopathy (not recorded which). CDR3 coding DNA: TGTGCCAGTAGTATAGTTGGAGGGTCCAACTATGGCTACACCTTC. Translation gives CASSIVGGSNYGYTF.